One sample yielded the 24 T cell receptor beta chains listed below, sequenced in a study of graft-versus-host responses after intestinal transplantation (dated by TCRdb to 2020 to 2022). The library relied on the immunoSEQ multiplex PCR assay. Held by TCRdb, this immuneACCESS table contains in-frame sequences only and omits some clones. Under half of the omission traces to an unresolved V gene where checked; the cause of the rest is unknown. The sample data list approximately 16,000 clones, and under 70% of these were observed just once. Clones ranked in the top ten supply approximately 23% of the sample. To isolate intraepithelial and lamina propria lymphocytes from graft specimens, dithiothreitol, EDTA incubations and collagenase D digestion were used. The sample in question was ileum tissue, obtained about 680 days after intestinal transplantation. All receptors come from a human patient who received an intestinal transplant, so some T cells may come from the graft donor.

This clone was detected only once. The rearrangement uses TRBV11-2 and TRBJ1-5; the D is unclear. CDR1 is SGHAT and CDR2 is FQNNGV in the germline V gene. Trimming took 1 base from V and 3 from J, leaving 7 bases between them. The CDR3 has 14 amino acids. The CDR3 nucleotides read TGTGCCAGCAGCTTAGCAGGTCCCAATCAGCCCCAGCATTTT. Translation: CASSLAGPNQPQHF. The full variable domain, completed using reference TRBV11-2 and TRBJ1-5, is EAGVAQSPRYKIIEKRQSVAFWCNPISGHATLYWYQQILGQGPKLLIQFQNNGVVDDSQLPKDRFSAERLKGVDSTLKIQPAKLEDSAVYLCASSLAGPNQPQHFGDGTRLSIL.

The J gene is TRBJ1-1, the V gene TRBV29-1; D possibly corresponds to TRBD1 (6 bases). The CDR3 has 13 amino acids. CDR1 and CDR2 (germline): SQVTM, ANQGSEA. V dropped 3 bases and J dropped 6 bases, with 14 bases sitting between them. The CDR3 sequence: CSVDRQGKAEAFF. CDR3 nucleotide sequence: TGCAGCGTTGATCGCCAGGGGAAGGCTGAAGCTTTCTTT.

The V gene is TRBV9, the J gene TRBJ2-3; D unclear. Germline V gene lookup returns CDR1 SGDLS and CDR2 YYNGEE. V shed 0 bases and J shed 4 bases, with 3 bases lying between them. The CDR3 extends over 12 amino acids. The CDR3 DNA reads TGTGCCAGCAGCGTAGGATCAGATACGCAGTATTTT. It translates to CASSVGSDTQYF. Based on the CDR3 plus reference TRBV9 and TRBJ2-3, the full variable domain is DSGVTQTPKHLITATGQRVTLRCSPRSGDLSVYWYQQSLDQGLQFLIQYYNGEERAKGNILERFSAQQFPDLHSELNLSSLELGDSALYFCASSVGSDTQYFGPGTRLTVL.

The V call is TRBV7-2, the J call TRBJ2-7; D is possibly TRBD1 or TRBD2 (6 bases each). Trimming pared 5 bases from V and 3 bases from J, leaving 14 bases between. The CDR3 is 14 residues long. CDR1 and CDR2 from the germline V gene are SGHTA and FQGNSA. As DNA, the CDR3 is TGTGCCAGCAGCCTGCGGGACAAAATCTACGAGCAGTACTTC. This encodes CASSLRDKIYEQYF.

The V gene is TRBV6-5, the J gene TRBJ2-7; the match to TRBD1 covers 9 bases. The V segment lost 0 bases and the J segment 4 bases; nucleotides outside the gene matches: 4. The CDR3 spans 15 residues. Germline V gene lookup returns CDR1 MNHEY and CDR2 SVGAGI. The CDR3 coding sequence is TGTGCCAGCAGTTACTCCGGGACAGGGCTTTACGAGCAGTACTTC. Translated: CASSYSGTGLYEQYF.

This clone appeared a few times. The chain is built from TRBV5-1 and TRBJ2-2, with no clear D. The CDR3 loop spans 13 amino acids. Trimming left V 1 base short and J 2 bases short, with 3 bases between. CDR1 and CDR2 (germline): SGHRS, YFSETQ. The DNA of the CDR3 is TGCGCCAGCAGCTTGACTAACACCGGGGAGCTGTTTTTT. Its protein is CASSLTNTGELFF.

The J gene is TRBJ2-3, the V gene TRBV5-1, with D possibly being TRBD2 (6 bases). The germline CDR1 and CDR2 sequences are SGHRS and YFSETQ. V gave up 0 bases and J gave up 0 bases, with 8 bases separating them. CDR3 length: 15 amino acids. The CDR3 DNA reads as TGCGCCAGCAGCTTGGATAGCGGAAGCACAGATACGCAGTATTTT. It specifies CASSLDSGSTDTQYF.

By sample share, this clone is medium-sized. The J gene is TRBJ1-3, the V gene TRBV19; D is unclear. This CDR3 is 14 amino acids long. The V end was cut by 5 bases, the J end by 2 bases, with 10 bases between. CDR1 is LNHDA, CDR2 SQIVND, per germline (reference sequence). CDR3 sequence (DNA): TGTGCCAGTAGTTGGCCAGACGCTGGAAACACCATATATTTT. Protein: CASSWPDAGNTIYF.

This clone is judged medium-sized. This sequence joins TRBV19 and TRBJ2-5, with 7 bases that match TRBD2. The germline CDR1 and CDR2 sequences are LNHDA and SQIVND (reference sequence). The CDR3 totals 16 residues. V shed 0 bases, J shed 5 bases, and the junction held 9 bases outside the gene matches. The CDR3: CASSIDGRGRAETQYF. The CDR3 bases are TGTGCCAGTAGTATAGATGGGAGGGGCAGGGCGGAGACCCAGTACTTC.

The chain employs TRBV6-6 and TRBJ1-1, with TRBD1 matching over 12 bases. The V and J ends lost 1 base and 7 bases, in that order; junction bases with no gene match: 4. The germline V gene has CDR1 MNHNY and CDR2 SVGAGI (reference sequence). This CDR3 is built from 15 residues. The DNA of the CDR3 is TGTGCCAGCAGTTACTACGGGACAGGGGGCGGTGAAGCTTTCTTT. Protein product: CASSYYGTGGGEAFF.

This clone showed up just once. This sequence joins TRBV7-8 and TRBJ1-4, with D hard to call. Trimming cost V 1 base and J 3 bases, with 9 bases left between them. Germline loops: CDR1 SGHVS, CDR2 FQNEAQ. The CDR3 sequence is 15 residues long. CDR3 sequence: CASSLGAASNEKLFF. The CDR3 DNA sequence: TGTGCCAGCAGCTTAGGGGCAGCATCTAATGAAAAACTGTTTTTT.

J is TRBJ1-2 and V is TRBV4-1; a possible D gene is TRBD1 (5 bases). The V gene's germline CDR1 is MGHRA and CDR2 YSYEKL. The CDR3 is 12 residues long. Deletions cut 0 bases from V and 7 bases from J, with 6 bases between. DNA for the CDR3: TGCGCCAGCAGCCAAGATGGGGGTGGCTACACCTTC. Residues: CASSQDGGGYTF.

The rearrangement links TRBV7-9 to TRBJ2-7; 9 nucleotides line up with TRBD1. The CDR3 is 16 residues long. CDR1 is SEHNR and CDR2 is FQNEAQ in the germline V gene (reference sequence). Losses at the gene ends were 5 bases for V and 2 bases for J; bases not matched to a gene: 10. The CDR3: CASSPGTGFSPYEQYF. The CDR3 DNA is TGTGCCAGCAGCCCGGGGACAGGGTTTAGTCCCTACGAGCAGTACTTC. The full variable domain, in which reference TRBV7-9 and TRBJ2-7 provide the parts outside the CDR3, is DTGVSQNPRHKITKRGQNVTFRCDPISEHNRLYWYRQTLGQGPEFLTYFQNEAQLEKSRLLSDRFSAERPKGSFSTLEIQRTEQGDSAMYLCASSPGTGFSPYEQYFGPGTRLTVT.

In its sample, this clone was seen a few times. V usage is TRBV10-1 and J usage is TRBJ1-2; TRBD1 might be the D (6 bases). Germline V gene sequence: CDR1 WNHNN, CDR2 SYGVQD (reference sequence). CDR3 length: 19 residues. Trimming removed 4 bases from V and 4 bases from J, with 28 bases in between. The CDR3, as DNA: TGCGCCAGCAGTGGGTTAAAACCCGGGACAAGGACCATGGGCTATGGCTACACCTTC. Protein product: CASSGLKPGTRTMGYGYTF.

CDR3 in DNA: TGTGCCATCAGTGAACAGGGAGGATATGGCTACACCTTC. This encodes CAISEQGGYGYTF. This chain joins TRBV10-3 and TRBJ1-2; perhaps TRBD1 as D (6 bases). CDR1 is ENHRY, CDR2 SYGVKD, per germline. The CDR3 consists of 13 residues. V lost 3 bases, J lost 5 bases, and 10 bases lay in between.

This clone is labeled medium-sized (0.01 to 0.1%). CDR3 residues: CASSQDQQFKAFF. The CDR3 region has the DNA TGCGCCAGCAGCCAAGATCAACAATTTAAGGCTTTCTTT. The chain recombines TRBV4-1 with TRBJ1-1; D call uncertain. This CDR3 spans 13 amino acids. The V end lost 0 bases, the J end lost 11 bases, and 13 bases lay between the germline ends. Germline V gene lookup returns CDR1 MGHRA and CDR2 YSYEKL.

There are a few counts of this clone. CDR3 coding DNA: TGCGCCAGCAGCTTGCCGGGACTAGCGGAATACTCCTACGAGCAGTACTTC. Translated: CASSLPGLAEYSYEQYF. This chain links TRBV5-1 with TRBJ2-7, with 11 bases fitting TRBD2. V shed 1 base and J 0 bases; nucleotides not matched to a gene: 6. The CDR3 length is 17 residues. Per the germline V gene, CDR1 is SGHRS and CDR2 is YFSETQ.

This chain uses TRBV9 with TRBJ2-1; possible D gene TRBD2, 6 bases. The CDR3 is 14 residues long. The germline V gene has CDR1 SGDLS and CDR2 YYNGEE. The V gene lost 0 bases and the J gene lost 3 bases, with 7 bases spanning the gap. In DNA form, the CDR3 reads TGTGCCAGCAGCGTAGACGGGAGCTACAATGAGCAGTTCTTC. Its translation: CASSVDGSYNEQFF. The complete variable domain, with remaining parts taken from reference TRBV9 and TRBJ2-1, reads DSGVTQTPKHLITATGQRVTLRCSPRSGDLSVYWYQQSLDQGLQFLIQYYNGEERAKGNILERFSAQQFPDLHSELNLSSLELGDSALYFCASSVDGSYNEQFFGPGTRLTVL.

The rearrangement uses TRBV6-6 and TRBJ2-7, with D tentatively TRBD2 (5 bases). The CDR3 covers 13 residues. Trimming removed 2 bases from V and 2 bases from J, with 7 bases in between. CDR1 is MNHNY, CDR2 SVGAGI, per germline (reference sequence). The CDR3 bases are TGTGCCAGCAGTTACCCGGGGACCTACGAGCAGTACTTC. It yields the protein CASSYPGTYEQYF.

The rearrangement links TRBV27 to TRBJ2-1, with D perhaps TRBD1 or TRBD2 (7 bases each). Germline CDR1 MNHEY, CDR2 SMNVEV (reference sequence). The CDR3 extends over 14 amino acids. The V end lost 2 bases, the J end lost 6 bases, and 11 bases lay between the germline ends. The CDR3 bases are TGTGCCAGCAGTTTAAGCAGGGGGGGCAATGAGCAGTTCTTC. Its translation is CASSLSRGGNEQFF.

This clone was seen more than once but under ten times. V is TRBV9 and J is TRBJ2-1, with D maybe TRBD1 (5 bases). Looked up from germline, CDR1 is SGDLS and CDR2 is YYNGEE. This CDR3 contains 15 residues. Trimming stripped 0 bases from V and 1 base from J, with 8 bases between. The CDR3 nucleotides are TGTGCCAGCAGCGTAGGAGCAGGGTCCTACAATGAGCAGTTCTTC. Translating it yields CASSVGAGSYNEQFF.

This chain joins TRBV9 and TRBJ1-6, with 8 nucleotides matching TRBD1. CDR3 length equals 17 residues. Germline values: CDR1 SGDLS, CDR2 YYNGEE. The V segment lost 0 bases and the J segment 9 bases; nucleotides outside the gene matches: 11. The CDR3 spells CASSVDSGDRSLSPLHF. CDR3 DNA: TGTGCCAGCAGCGTAGATTCGGGGGACAGGTCCCTTTCACCCCTCCACTTT.

The CDR3 DNA sequence: TGTGCCAGCAGCGGAGGGACAGGGGCCCAGAACACTGAAGCTTTCTTT. This codes for CASSGGTGAQNTEAFF. The chain recombines TRBV5-6 with TRBJ1-1; 10 bases fit TRBD1. The length of the CDR3 is 16 residues. CDR1 and CDR2 from the germline V gene are SGHDT and YYEEEE. Trimming removed 4 bases from V and 1 base from J; junction bases left unmatched: 7.

This chain links TRBV7-6 with TRBJ2-2; TRBD1 might be the D (5 bases). The V end was cut by 2 bases, the J end by 3 bases, with 16 bases between. Germline lookup yields CDR1 SGHVS and CDR2 FNYEAQ. This CDR3 has 17 amino acids. For the CDR3, the DNA is TGTGCCAGCAGCTTATATGAGAAGGGGTATTACACCGGGGAGCTGTTTTTT. Translating it yields CASSLYEKGYYTGELFF.